This T cell receptor (beta chain) was sequenced for a study of blood T cell repertoires in COVID-19. Overall study context: Donors in the United States, Italy and Spain gave samples during acute or convalescent COVID-19. From T cells, B-cell-depleted T cells, or PBMCs came the material, which was cDNA or gDNA.

Per the germline V gene, CDR1 is SGHKS and CDR2 is YYEKEE (reference sequence). CDR3 length: 16 residues. The ends were cut back, 4 bases at V and 0 bases at J, with 13 bases in the middle. Under the authors' procedure: Reference gene primer amplification yielded estimated nucleated cell counts. TCRdb's copy holds only in-frame clones and misses some; the assay was immunoSEQ multiplex PCR. That table supplies the V and J calls and clone size; D and trimming were determined from the DNA. In the table there are under 200,000 clones, about four fifths of which are singletons. Material for sequencing was peripheral blood. The source of this sequence is an older man with active or convalescent COVID-19. This rearrangement joins TRBV5-5 to TRBJ2-2; D is undetermined. This chain's CDR3 is CASSHQPTANTGELFF. The CDR3 bases are TGTGCCAGCAGCCATCAACCCACGGCGAACACCGGGGAGCTGTTTTTT.